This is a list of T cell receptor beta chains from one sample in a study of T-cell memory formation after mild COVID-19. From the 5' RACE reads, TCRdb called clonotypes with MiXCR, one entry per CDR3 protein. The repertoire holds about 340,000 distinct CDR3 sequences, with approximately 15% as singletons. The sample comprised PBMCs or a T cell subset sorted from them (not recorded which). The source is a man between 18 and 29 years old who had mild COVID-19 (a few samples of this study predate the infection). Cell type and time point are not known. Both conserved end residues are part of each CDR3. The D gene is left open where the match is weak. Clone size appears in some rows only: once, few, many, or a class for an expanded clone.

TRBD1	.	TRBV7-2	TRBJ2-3	TGTGCCAGCAGCCACGGGACAGGGGGGGCAGATACGCAGTATTTT	CASSHGTGGADTQYF
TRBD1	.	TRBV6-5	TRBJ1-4	TGTGCCAGCAGTCGGACAGGGGTTAAGGCAACTAATGAAAAACTGTTTTTT	CASSRTGVKATNEKLFF
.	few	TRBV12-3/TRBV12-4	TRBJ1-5	TGTGCCAGCAGTTTCGAGAGCAATCAGCCCCAGCATTTT	CASSFESNQPQHF
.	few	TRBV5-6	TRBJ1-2	TGTGCCAGCAGCCTATTCCTACGGAAAGGGGCCAACTATGGCTACACCTTC	CASSLFLRKGANYGYTF
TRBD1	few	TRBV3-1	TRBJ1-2	TGTGCCAGCAGCCACACGACAGGGCAGGATGGCTACACCTTC	CASSHTTGQDGYTF
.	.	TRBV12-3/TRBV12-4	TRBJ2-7	TGTGCCAGCAGTTCGAGAAGCCACTTCGGGGCAGGGAGGCGCGAGCAGTACTTC	CASSSRSHFGAGRREQYF
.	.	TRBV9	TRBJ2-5	TGTGCCAGCAGCGTAGACCAGAGCGAGACCCAGTACTTC	CASSVDQSETQYF
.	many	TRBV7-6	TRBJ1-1	TGTGCCAGCAGACCCACTGGGAACACTGAAGCTTTCTTT	CASRPTGNTEAFF
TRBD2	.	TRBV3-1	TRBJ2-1	TGTGCCAGCAGCCAAGTCCCCGGACTAGCCCTACTAGAGCAGTTCTTC	CASSQVPGLALLEQFF
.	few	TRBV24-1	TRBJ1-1	TGTGCCACCAGCCGAACCCCCCTGAACACTGAAGCTTTCTTT	CATSRTPLNTEAFF
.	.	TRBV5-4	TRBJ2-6	TGTGCCAGCAGCGTGCCCTCTGGGGCCAACGTCCTGACTTTC	CASSVPSGANVLTF
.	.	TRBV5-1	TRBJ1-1	TGCGCCAGCAGCTTGTTGGGGGCAGCCAACACTGAAGCTTTCTTT	CASSLLGAANTEAFF
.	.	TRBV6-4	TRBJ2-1	TGTGCCAGCAGTGACTCGGAGGACGGCGACAATGAGCAGTTCTTC	CASSDSEDGDNEQFF
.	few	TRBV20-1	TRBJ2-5	TGCAGTGCTAAGGGGGGCTTGGAGACCCAGTACTTC	CSAKGGLETQYF